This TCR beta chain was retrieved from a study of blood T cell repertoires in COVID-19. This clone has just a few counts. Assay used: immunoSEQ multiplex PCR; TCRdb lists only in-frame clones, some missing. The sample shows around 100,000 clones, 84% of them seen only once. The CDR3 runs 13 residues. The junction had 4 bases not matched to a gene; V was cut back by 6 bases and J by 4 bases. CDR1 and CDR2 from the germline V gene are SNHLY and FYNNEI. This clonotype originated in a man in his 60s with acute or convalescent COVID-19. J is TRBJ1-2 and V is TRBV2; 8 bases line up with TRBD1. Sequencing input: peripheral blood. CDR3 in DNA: TGTGCCAGCAGGGGACAGGACCTCTATGGCTACACCTTC. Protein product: CASRGQDLYGYTF. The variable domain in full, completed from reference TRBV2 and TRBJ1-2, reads EPEVTQTPSHQVTQMGQEVILRCVPISNHLYFYWYRQILGQKVEFLVSFYNNEISEKSEIFDDQFSVERPDGSNFTLKIRSTKLEDSAMYFCASRGQDLYGYTFGSGTRLTVV.